These 8 T cell receptor beta chains share one sample of origin, sequenced in a study of T cells after posttransplantation cyclophosphamide. A marrow graft followed busulfan-fludarabine conditioning, with cyclophosphamide on days +3 and +4. Clones were sequenced by immunoSEQ multiplex PCR, and TCRdb holds only the in-frame ones, with some missing. The repertoire consists of about 12,000 clones, none detected only once. Sample: PBMCs, taken after allogeneic stem cell transplant with posttransplant cyclophosphamide. The receptors derive from a female patient aged 40-49 years who received an allogeneic stem cell transplant from an unrelated donor, was CMV-positive, and had acute GVHD only. Some T cells may possibly be graft donor cells.

In this sample, this clone turned up many times. The chain joins TRBV5-1 to TRBJ1-4; D is undetermined. V lost 2 bases to trimming and J lost 8 bases, with 13 bases between them. CDR1 is SGHRS and CDR2 is YFSETQ in the germline V gene. The CDR3 is made up of 14 amino acids. CDR3 sequence: CASSFSGYREKLFF. The CDR3 DNA reads as TGCGCCAGCAGCTTTTCTGGTTACAGAGAAAAACTGTTTTTT.

In its sample, this clone was seen many times. This chain joins TRBV29-1 and TRBJ2-3, with TRBD2 identical over 11 bases. V shed 2 bases, J shed 11 bases, and the junction held 12 bases outside the gene matches. The CDR3 runs to 15 residues. The germline gives CDR1 SQVTM, CDR2 ANQGSEA. The CDR3 DNA follows: TGCAGCGTTGAATCTAGCGGGAGGTTCGAGAGGGGGCAGTATTTT. This translates into CSVESSGRFERGQYF.

This clone has ten or more counts. The chain combines TRBV6-1 with TRBJ2-7; maybe TRBD1 (6 bases). The CDR3 extends over 14 amino acids. The germline V gene has CDR1 MNHNS and CDR2 SASEGT. V was clipped by 4 bases and J by 1 base, with 11 bases between them. Here the CDR3 reads CASSAGDGSYEQYV. The CDR3 DNA follows: TGTGCCAGCAGTGCAGGGGACGGGTCCTACGAGCAGTACGTC.

Ten or more counts support this clone. V gene TRBV27 combines with J gene TRBJ2-7, with 8 bases identical to TRBD2. Per the germline V gene, CDR1 is MNHEY and CDR2 is SMNVEV (reference sequence). The CDR3 extends over 16 amino acids. Trimming removed 6 bases from V and 3 bases from J; junction bases left unmatched: 13. CDR3 coding DNA: TGTGCCAGCAGAAAGAGCGGGACGGGGGGGAACTACGAGCAGTACGTC. Translated, it gives CASRKSGTGGNYEQYV.

The gene calls are TRBV6-5 and TRBJ1-6, with a possible D match to TRBD1 (6 bases). This CDR3 is 12 amino acids long. The germline CDR1 and CDR2 sequences are MNHEY and SVGAGI. With 8 bases removed from V and 9 bases from J, the gap between germline ends came to 11 bases. CDR3 in amino acids: CASGQGSSPLHF. The CDR3 coding sequence is TGTGCCAGCGGGCAGGGGAGTTCACCCCTCCACTTT.

This clone was counted only a few times. The rearrangement uses TRBV5-8 and TRBJ1-1, with D uncertain. The CDR3 is 12 amino acids. The V end was cut by 0 bases, the J end by 7 bases, with 7 bases between. Germline V gene sequence: CDR1 SGHTS, CDR2 YDEGEE. The CDR3 bases are TGTGCCAGCAGCTTGGGAGGGTTTGAAGCTTTCTTT. Its translation: CASSLGGFEAFF.

This chain uses TRBV7-8 with TRBJ2-3; possibly TRBD1 for D (5 bases). This CDR3 spans 14 amino acids. The V end was cut by 6 bases, the J end by 3 bases, with 13 bases between. Germline values: CDR1 SGHVS, CDR2 FQNEAQ. CDR3 coding DNA: TGTGCCAGCAGTAGGCCCTCAGGGACAGATACGCAGTATTTT. Translation: CASSRPSGTDTQYF.

This chain connects TRBV9 to TRBJ1-5; perhaps TRBD1 as D (5 bases). V shed 1 base and J shed 5 bases, with 13 bases lying between them. This CDR3 spans 15 amino acids. Germline CDR1 and CDR2: SGDLS and YYNGEE. In DNA form, the CDR3 reads TGTGCCAGCAGCGTATCGGGGGAGATCGATCAGCCCCAGCATTTT. It translates to CASSVSGEIDQPQHF.